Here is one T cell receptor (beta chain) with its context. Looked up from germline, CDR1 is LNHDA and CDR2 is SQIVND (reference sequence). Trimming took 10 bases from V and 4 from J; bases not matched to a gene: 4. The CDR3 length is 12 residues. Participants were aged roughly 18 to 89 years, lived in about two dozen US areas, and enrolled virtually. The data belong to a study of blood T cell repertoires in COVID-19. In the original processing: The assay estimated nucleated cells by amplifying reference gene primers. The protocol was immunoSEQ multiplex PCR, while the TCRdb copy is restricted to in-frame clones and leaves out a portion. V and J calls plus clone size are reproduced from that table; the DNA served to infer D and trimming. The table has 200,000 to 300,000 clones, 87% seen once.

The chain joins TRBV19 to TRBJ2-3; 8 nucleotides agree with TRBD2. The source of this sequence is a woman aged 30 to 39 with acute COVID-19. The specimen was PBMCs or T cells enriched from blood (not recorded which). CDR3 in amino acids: CATSGGPDTQYF. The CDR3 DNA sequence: TGTGCCACGAGCGGGGGTCCAGATACGCAGTATTTT.